The 20 T cell receptor beta chains given below trace back to one sample, sequenced in a study of CD8 T cells in ankylosing spondylitis (dated by TCRdb to the late 2010s). These receptors lack a known antigen. Overall study results and their limits: A TCR beta motif made up of several highly homologous amino acid variants appeared to be characteristic of blood from ankylosing spondylitis patients.

Library preparation used 5' RACE. The sequencer was an Illumina HiSeq 2500. TCRdb took the public reads, trimmed them with fastp at Q25, ran MiXCR for clone calling and kept in-frame beta chains. Identical CDR3 protein sequences are pooled into one entry, listed with their most common genes and DNA. Here the sample has 500,000 to 550,000 distinct CDR3 sequences; more than 9.5% occur a single time. Around 7% of the sample goes to the ten largest clones. The sequencing sample was made of blood, either unsorted or a sorted T cell fraction (not recorded which). The receptors come from a male donor with ankylosing spondylitis.

This clonotype has only a few counts. V gene TRBV5-6 combines with J gene TRBJ2-1; perhaps TRBD2 as D (6 bases). CDR3 size: 14 residues. V dropped 2 bases and J dropped 8 bases, with 14 bases sitting between them. Per germline, CDR1 SGHDT and CDR2 YYEEEE. The CDR3 spells CASSLPGLHHEQFF. Written as DNA, the CDR3 is TGTGCCAGCAGCTTACCGGGACTTCACCATGAGCAGTTCTTC.

This clonotype was seen repeatedly, ten times or more. V usage is TRBV2 and J usage is TRBJ1-6; a weak D match, TRBD1 (5 bases). V lost 7 bases and J 6 bases, leaving 16 bases between the germline ends. The CDR3 sequence is 15 residues long. Per germline, CDR1 SNHLY and CDR2 FYNNEI. Written as DNA, the CDR3 is TGTGCCAGCACCGGGACCGGTGGGAGTAATTCACCCCTCCACTTT. Amino acid sequence: CASTGTGGSNSPLHF.

The genes are TRBV5-6 and TRBJ2-7; D assignment may be TRBD1 or TRBD2 (5 bases each). V gave up 1 base and J gave up 0 bases, with 14 bases separating them. Germline assignment: CDR1 SGHDT and CDR2 YYEEEE. The CDR3 extends over 16 amino acids. CDR3 protein: CASSLPGRGSSYEQYV. The CDR3 DNA sequence: TGTGCCAGCAGCTTGCCGGGGCGAGGGAGCTCCTACGAGCAGTACGTC.

This clonotype was counted at least ten times. DNA of the CDR3: TGTGCCAGCAGGGTAGCGGGAACAGATACGCAGTATTTT. This sequence encodes CASRVAGTDTQYF. The chain links TRBV11-2 to TRBJ2-3; 8 nucleotides align to TRBD2. This CDR3 spans 13 amino acids. Trimming removed 6 bases from V and 3 bases from J; junction bases left unmatched: 2. Germline V CDR1 and CDR2: SGHAT, FQNNGV.

The gene calls are TRBV28 and TRBJ2-3; 9 nucleotides line up with TRBD2. CDR3 length equals 15 residues. Looked up from germline, CDR1 is MDHEN and CDR2 is SYDVKM. V lost 3 bases and J lost 7; bases outside the gene matches: 8. The CDR3 loop reads CASSLTSGPTYTQYF. Here the CDR3 DNA reads TGTGCCAGCAGTTTGACTAGCGGCCCTACATATACGCAGTATTTT.

This clonotype was seen more than once but under ten times. This chain links TRBV20-1 with TRBJ1-3; the D gene is possibly TRBD1 (6 bases). Deletions cut 5 bases from V and 2 bases from J, with 19 bases between. There are 16 residues in the CDR3. The germline CDR1 and CDR2 sequences are DFQATT and SNEGSKA (reference sequence). CDR3 in DNA: TGCAGTGCTGCGCGGACAGCCTCTGATCCTGGAAACACCATATATTTT. Translated: CSAARTASDPGNTIYF.

In its sample, this clonotype was seen many times. The CDR3 DNA follows: TGCGCCAGCAGCTTAACTAGCGGGAGTTGGTATGAGCAGTTCTTC. Residues: CASSLTSGSWYEQFF. The chain carries TRBV5-1 and TRBJ2-1; 11 positions agree with TRBD2. Trimming cost V 2 bases and J 8 bases; bases outside gene matches: 6. The CDR3 has 15 amino acids. The germline V gene encodes CDR1 SGHRS and CDR2 YFSETQ. Full variable domain (remainder filled in from reference TRBV5-1 and TRBJ2-1): KAGVTQTPRYLIKTRGQQVTLSCSPISGHRSVSWYQQTPGQGLQFLFEYFSETQRNKGNFPGRFSGRQFSNSRSEMNVSTLELGDSALYLCASSLTSGSWYEQFFGPGTRLTVL.

The rearrangement links TRBV18 to TRBJ2-7; D perhaps matches TRBD2 (7 bases). The CDR3 is 14 amino acids. CDR1 and CDR2 from the germline V gene are KGHSH and LQKENI. V lost 3 bases, J lost 3 bases, and 12 bases lay in between. CDR3 coding DNA: TGTGCCAGCTCACCCGGGGGGCTTGACTACGAGCAGTACTTC. This gives the protein CASSPGGLDYEQYF.

Many counts were recorded for this clonotype. The J gene is TRBJ2-5, the V gene TRBV3-1; no definite D call. Trimming took 6 bases from V and 5 from J, leaving 10 bases between them. CDR1 and CDR2 from the germline V gene are LGHDT and YNNKEL (reference sequence). The CDR3 loop spans 12 amino acids. The CDR3 loop is CASSPDGETQYF. The CDR3, as DNA: TGTGCCAGCAGTCCGGACGGGGAGACCCAGTACTTC.

The rearrangement joins TRBV3-1 to TRBJ2-1; a possible D gene is TRBD2 (5 bases). The length of the CDR3 is 15 residues. CDR1 is LGHDT, CDR2 YNNKEL, per germline (reference sequence). The V gene lost 0 bases and the J gene lost 7 bases, with 13 bases spanning the gap. In DNA form, the CDR3 reads TGTGCCAGCAGCCAAGATCTAAGCGGTCGGAATGAGCAGTTCTTC. It encodes CASSQDLSGRNEQFF.

The sample holds a few counts of this clonotype. V is TRBV18 and J is TRBJ1-1; D gene ambiguous. Per the germline V gene, CDR1 is KGHSH and CDR2 is LQKENI. CDR3 length: 13 residues. V was cut by 4 bases and J by 3 bases, with 9 bases left in between. The CDR3, as DNA: TGTGCCAGCTCACAATCTACGGACACTGAAGCTTTCTTT. Translating it yields CASSQSTDTEAFF.

In its sample, this clonotype was seen a few times. The chain couples TRBV7-9 to TRBJ2-3; tentatively, D is TRBD1 (5 bases). Germline V lookup: CDR1 SEHNR, CDR2 FQNEAQ (reference sequence). With 2 bases removed from V and 2 bases from J, the gap between germline ends came to 17 bases. This CDR3 is 17 amino acids long. CDR3 sequence: CASSLSPTDSTTDTQYF. CDR3 nucleotides: TGTGCCAGCAGCTTAAGCCCCACTGACAGCACCACAGATACGCAGTATTTT.

The genes are TRBV6-6 and TRBJ2-5; TRBD2 aligns across 7 bases. The trim removed 6 bases at V and 5 bases at J, leaving 6 bases unmatched. The CDR3 has 13 amino acids. The germline gives CDR1 MNHNY, CDR2 SVGAGI (reference sequence). The CDR3 sequence is CASRLGGEETQYF. The CDR3 nucleotides read TGTGCCAGCAGGTTGGGGGGGGAGGAGACCCAGTACTTC.

The V and J genes are TRBV7-8 and TRBJ2-1; 7 bases are a match to TRBD2. The CDR3 extends over 14 amino acids. CDR1 and CDR2 from the germline V gene are SGHVS and FQNEAQ. Unmatched junction bases numbered 5, after V lost 5 bases and J lost 4 bases. The CDR3 spells CASSPRREYNEQFF. CDR3 coding DNA: TGTGCCAGCAGCCCCCGGCGGGAGTACAATGAGCAGTTCTTC.

This clonotype has more than one count but fewer than ten. This rearrangement joins TRBV11-2 to TRBJ2-2, with D hard to call. V lost 0 bases to trimming and J lost 7 bases, with 9 bases between them. The CDR3 extends over 14 amino acids. Germline V gene lookup returns CDR1 SGHAT and CDR2 FQNNGV. The CDR3 coding sequence is TGTGCCAGCAGCTTAGAAAGGGAAGTCGGGGAGCTGTTTTTT. It specifies CASSLEREVGELFF.

The V gene is TRBV2, the J gene TRBJ2-5; 7 bases map to TRBD1. The germline V gene has CDR1 SNHLY and CDR2 FYNNEI. Trimming at V came to 10 bases and at J to 2 bases, leaving 4 bases not matched to a gene. The CDR3 contains 12 residues. The CDR3 coding sequence is TGTGCCAAGGGACAGATTCAAGAGACCCAGTACTTC. It is translated as CAKGQIQETQYF.

With respect to this clonotype: Because the CDR3 is missing its conserved closing phenylalanine or tryptophan, this is likely a read error. The DNA is left out, because the CDR3 cannot be placed on it with certainty; the CDR3 is given as TCRdb lists it. This chain uses TRBV7-9 with TRBJ2-1. CDR1 is SEHNR, CDR2 FQNEAQ, per germline (reference sequence). Counting both end residues, the CDR3 totals 11 amino acids. The CDR3: CASSLEGGIDL.

V gene TRBV24-1 combines with J gene TRBJ2-5, with 10 bases fitting TRBD2. V was pared by 4 bases and J by 5 bases, with 9 bases of the junction left unmatched. The CDR3 is made up of 16 amino acids. The germline V gene has CDR1 KGHDR and CDR2 SFDVKD. The CDR3 coding sequence is TGTGCCACCAGTGACCCAATAGCGGGAGGCGGGGAGACCCAGTACTTC. As protein: CATSDPIAGGGETQYF.

This chain links TRBV10-3 with TRBJ2-5, with D tentatively TRBD1 (5 bases). The CDR3 extends over 15 amino acids. Germline values: CDR1 ENHRY, CDR2 SYGVKD. V lost 6 bases to trimming and J lost 2 bases, with 16 bases between them. The CDR3, as DNA: TGTGCCATCAGGGACATTCTGGGAACTCAAGAGACCCAGTACTTC. Its protein product is CAIRDILGTQETQYF.

This clonotype came up many times. The rearrangement links TRBV12-3 or TRBV12-4 to TRBJ2-5, with 11 bases that match TRBD1. J lost 5 bases, V lost 4 bases, and 6 bases had no gene match. CDR3 length equals 15 residues. The CDR3 coding sequence is TGTGCCAGCAGTTGGACAGGGGGCGCGTGGGAGACCCAGTACTTC. Translation gives CASSWTGGAWETQYF.